The 13 T cell receptor beta chains listed next were all sequenced from one sample in a study of lung T cells in sarcoidosis with Löfgren's syndrome (dated by TCRdb to between 2016 and 2019). TCRdb shows the sequencer as Illumina MiSeq. TCRdb reran the public reads through fastp at Q25 and MiXCR, keeping productive beta chains. Under each unique CDR3 protein, matching rows form one entry showing the most common genes and DNA. This sample is represented by 20,000 or so distinct CDR3 sequences; about 22% of them were singletons. The ten largest make up less than 5% of the sample. Sequencing used CD4+ T cells from PBMCs. The receptors here all came from a human donor with sarcoidosis (Löfgren's syndrome or another form), or a control subject (not recorded which).

This clonotype was picked up many times. The rearrangement joins TRBV19 to TRBJ2-6, with D possibly TRBD1 on 6 matching bases. The germline gives CDR1 LNHDA, CDR2 SQIVND (reference sequence). The CDR3 has 17 amino acids. V lost 5 bases and J lost 2, with 16 bases in between. The CDR3 DNA reads as TGTGCCAGTAGTCCGGGACATACTTCGGCTGGGGCCAACGTCCTGACTTTC. This encodes CASSPGHTSAGANVLTF. The complete variable domain, with remaining parts taken from reference TRBV19 and TRBJ2-6, reads DGGITQSPKYLFRKEGQNVTLSCEQNLNHDAMYWYRQDPGQGLRLIYYSQIVNDFQKGDIAEGYSVSREKKESFPLTVTSAQKNPTAFYLCASSPGHTSAGANVLTFGAGSRLTVL.

There are many counts of this clonotype. The rearrangement uses TRBV14 and TRBJ1-1; D remains unclear. Looked up from germline, CDR1 is SGHDN and CDR2 is FVKESK. The CDR3 spans 16 residues. V dropped 1 base and J dropped 0 bases, with 12 bases sitting between them. The CDR3 DNA sequence: TGTGCCAGCAGCCAAGGGGAGGGAGCAATGAACACTGAAGCTTTCTTT. This encodes CASSQGEGAMNTEAFF.

This clonotype has ten or more counts. The V gene is TRBV3-1, the J gene TRBJ2-3; D gene ambiguous. CDR1 is LGHDT, CDR2 YNNKEL, per germline (reference sequence). The CDR3 is 13 residues long. V was shortened by 4 bases and J by 5 bases, with 10 bases between the two germline ends. The CDR3 nucleotides are TGTGCCAGCAGCCCCGGCGTTCGAGATACGCAGTATTTT. This encodes CASSPGVRDTQYF.

Remarks on this clonotype: The missing conserved phenylalanine or tryptophan at the end of this CDR3 makes a read error likely. V and J are TRBV6-6 and TRBJ1-3, with D perhaps matching TRBD1 (6 bases). The germline gives CDR1 MNHNY, CDR2 SVGAGI (reference sequence). V dropped 10 bases and J dropped 4 bases, with 20 bases sitting between them. The CDR3 has 15 amino acids. CDR3 in amino acids: CATDPGADKGNTIYS. The CDR3 DNA sequence: TGTGCCACCGATCCAGGGGCCGACAAGGGAAACACCATATATTCT.

This clonotype qualifies as medium-sized. V is TRBV7-2 and J is TRBJ1-4; 7 positions match TRBD1. Germline V gene data show CDR1 as SGHTA and CDR2 as FQGNSA. J gave up 7 bases and V 1 base, and 6 bases lay outside the gene matches. The CDR3 length is 15 residues. The CDR3 sequence is CASSLGSGDSEKLFF. The DNA for the CDR3 is TGTGCCAGCAGCTTAGGTTCAGGGGACAGTGAAAAACTGTTTTTT.

By frequency in the sample, this clonotype is medium-sized. The gene calls are TRBV10-3 and TRBJ2-3; 12 nucleotides align to TRBD2. Trimming at V came to 6 bases and at J to 2 bases, leaving 15 bases not matched to a gene. This CDR3 comprises 19 residues. Germline loops: CDR1 ENHRY, CDR2 SYGVKD. The CDR3: CAIRATSGGFFGTTDTQYF. The CDR3 DNA sequence: TGTGCCATCAGGGCCACTAGCGGGGGGTTTTTCGGAACCACAGATACGCAGTATTTT.

This clonotype ranks as medium-sized. The CDR3 loop is CASSQDHGAGYGYTF. The DNA of the CDR3 is TGCGCCAGCAGCCAAGATCACGGAGCTGGGTATGGCTACACCTTC. This chain uses TRBV4-3 with TRBJ1-2; no reliable D call. This CDR3 comprises 15 residues. Looked up from germline, CDR1 is LGHNA and CDR2 is YSLEER. The V end was cut by 0 bases, the J end by 5 bases, with 13 bases between.

This clonotype was counted at least ten times. This chain joins TRBV4-1 and TRBJ2-1; D ambiguous. The CDR3 is 12 residues long. Trimming removed 0 bases from V and 4 bases from J, with 1 base in between. The germline gives CDR1 MGHRA, CDR2 YSYEKL. In DNA, the CDR3 is TGCGCCAGCAGCCAAGAATACAATGAGCAGTTCTTC. Residues: CASSQEYNEQFF.

As for this clonotype: This may arise from a read error, as a much more abundant clone is one base away. This sequence joins TRBV12-3 or TRBV12-4 and TRBJ1-1; TRBD1 is a possible D gene (6 bases). With 10 bases removed from V and 9 bases from J, the gap between germline ends came to 18 bases. CDR3 size: 12 residues. The CDR3 reads CAIRQGGQKAFF. In nucleotides, the CDR3 is TGTGCCATCAGACAAGGGGGGCAGAAAGCTTTCTTT.

This clonotype appeared many times. V gene TRBV19 combines with J gene TRBJ1-2; unclear D gene. Germline CDR1 LNHDA, CDR2 SQIVND (reference sequence). The CDR3 is made up of 15 amino acids. The V end lost 8 bases, the J end lost 8 bases, and 24 bases lay between the germline ends. Here the CDR3 reads CASLPAGKRSSGYTF. DNA for the CDR3: TGTGCCAGTCTTCCGGCGGGGAAACGTTCATCGGGCTACACCTTC.

This clonotype has ten or more counts. This chain uses TRBV7-9 with TRBJ2-3; 8 bases are a match to TRBD1. Per the germline V gene, CDR1 is SEHNR and CDR2 is FQNEAQ (reference sequence). CDR3 length equals 14 residues. J gave up 4 bases and V 5 bases, and 5 bases lay outside the gene matches. Written as DNA, the CDR3 is TGTGCCAGCAGCACCCCAGGGGGCGCAGATACGCAGTATTTT. Translated, it gives CASSTPGGADTQYF.

This clonotype was observed many times. This chain uses TRBV19 with TRBJ2-1; D not resolved. CDR3 length: 13 residues. V was clipped by 3 bases and J by 9 bases, with 12 bases between them. Germline-derived CDR1 and CDR2 are LNHDA and SQIVND (reference sequence). The CDR3: CASSISVAAEQFF. In DNA, the CDR3 is TGTGCCAGTAGTATTTCTGTGGCGGCTGAGCAGTTCTTC.

This clonotype was recorded many times. This chain links TRBV11-3 with TRBJ2-7, with 11 bases aligning to TRBD1. With 3 bases clipped from V and 4 bases from J, the junction kept 5 bases outside the gene matches. This CDR3 spans 15 amino acids. Looked up from germline, CDR1 is SGHNT and CDR2 is YENEEA. The CDR3 DNA sequence: TGTGCCAGCAGCTTGGGACAGGGGGAAAAGTACGAGCAGTACTTC. It yields the protein CASSLGQGEKYEQYF.